This TCR beta chain was captured in a study of T cells in Graves' hyperthyroidism and ophthalmopathy. As regards this clonotype: The antigen is not known.

This CDR3 has 13 residues. CDR1 GTSNPN and CDR2 SVGIG come from the germline V gene (reference sequence). The ends were cut back, 4 bases at V and 3 bases at J, with 13 bases in the middle. RNA transcripts served as the template for amplifying TCR beta CDR3 regions. TCR CDR3 underwent first-round RT-PCR with the HTBI primer set. TCRdb reprocessed the multiplex PCR reads with MiXCR, giving one entry per CDR3 protein. This table has about 520,000 distinct CDR3 sequences, around 22% appearing once. Notes on the study in general: Through a model of 13 V-J features, ophthalmopathy was separated from stable hyperthyroidism. In blood, most of the thyroid clonotypes expanded above 0.001 were also present.

Clinical Activity Scores of at least 3, NOSPECS grades of at least 4 and durations under 3 months characterized ophthalmopathy patients. Fresh 10 ml peripheral blood yielded PBMCs. This chain links TRBV30 with TRBJ2-7; maybe TRBD1 (6 bases). Sequences were obtained from blood. The receptor was isolated from a woman in her twenties or thirties with Graves' ophthalmopathy. CDR3 nucleotide sequence: TGTGCCTGGAACAGGGCCGGACGCTACGAGCAGTACTTC. Translation: CAWNRAGRYEQYF.